Presented here are 5 T cell receptor beta chains from one specimen sequenced in a study of T-cell reconstitution after alpha-beta-depleted transplantation in children. Preparing the TCRbeta library involved the use of unique molecular identifiers. TCRdb ran MiXCR on the PCR reads and lists one entry per CDR3 protein. In the table there are 200,000 to 250,000 distinct CDR3 sequences, approximately 8% of which are singletons. This material consisted of PBMCs, mostly from graft donor cells, taken 360 days after TCRalphabeta/CD19-depleted stem cell transplant. Receptor source: a male patient between 2 and 10 years old who had a stem cell transplant for acute myeloid leukemia, so the T cells may come from the graft donor.

The rearrangement uses TRBV6-6 and TRBJ2-1; D remains ambiguous. CDR1 and CDR2 from the germline V gene are MNHNY and SVGAGI (reference sequence). The V end lost 8 bases, the J end lost 5 bases, and 10 bases lay between the germline ends. This CDR3 spans 12 amino acids. CDR3 loop: CASEGFHNEQFF. In DNA form, the CDR3 reads TGTGCCAGCGAAGGGTTTCACAATGAGCAGTTCTTC.

This clonotype showed up just a few times. DNA of the CDR3: TGTGCCAGCAGTTTACCCCTCGTTGGGTCTGAAGCTTTCTTT. This codes for CASSLPLVGSEAFF. V gene TRBV28 combines with J gene TRBJ1-1; D is unresolved. V gave up 2 bases and J gave up 6 bases, with 13 bases separating them. Per germline, CDR1 MDHEN and CDR2 SYDVKM. CDR3 length equals 14 residues.

CDR3 sequence (DNA): TGCAGTGCCGTGGACAGGGGACTGAACACTGAAGCTTTCTTT. Its translation: CSAVDRGLNTEAFF. The rearrangement joins TRBV20-1 to TRBJ1-1; 9 nucleotides line up with TRBD1. Germline CDR1 reads DFQATT; CDR2 reads SNEGSKA (reference sequence). CDR3 length: 14 amino acids. The junction had 5 bases not matched to a gene; V was cut back by 6 bases and J by 0 bases.

This chain connects TRBV7-3 to TRBJ2-1, with 11 bases fitting TRBD2. The germline V gene encodes CDR1 SGHTA and CDR2 FQGTGA. V lost 0 bases, J lost 5 bases, and 6 bases stayed unmatched. The CDR3 spans 17 residues. The CDR3 loop reads CASSLTGRLAGNNEQFF. The CDR3 DNA reads TGTGCCAGCAGCTTAACAGGAAGACTAGCGGGAAACAATGAGCAGTTCTTC.

This clonotype has at least ten counts. The V gene is TRBV28, the J gene TRBJ2-7; 7 nucleotides match TRBD2. Germline V gene sequence: CDR1 MDHEN, CDR2 SYDVKM. With 5 bases clipped from V and 11 bases from J, the junction kept 9 bases outside the gene matches. The CDR3 runs to 12 residues. The CDR3 nucleotides read TGTGCCAGCAGTCAACCGGGACTAAGGGAGTACTTC. It specifies CASSQPGLREYF.